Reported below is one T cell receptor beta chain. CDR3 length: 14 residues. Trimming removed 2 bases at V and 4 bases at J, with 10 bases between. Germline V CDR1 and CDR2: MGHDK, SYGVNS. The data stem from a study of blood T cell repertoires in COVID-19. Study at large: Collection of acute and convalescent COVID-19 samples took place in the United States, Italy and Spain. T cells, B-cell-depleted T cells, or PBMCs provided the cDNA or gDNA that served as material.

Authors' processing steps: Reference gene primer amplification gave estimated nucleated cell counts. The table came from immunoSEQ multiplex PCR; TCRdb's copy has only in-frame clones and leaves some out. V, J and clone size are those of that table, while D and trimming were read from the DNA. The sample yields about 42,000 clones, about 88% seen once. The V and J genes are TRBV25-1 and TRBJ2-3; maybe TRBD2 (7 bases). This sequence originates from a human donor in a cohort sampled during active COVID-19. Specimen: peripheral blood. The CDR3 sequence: CASSELGGPDTQYF. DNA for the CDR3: TGTGCCAGCAGTGAACTGGGGGGGCCAGATACGCAGTATTTT.